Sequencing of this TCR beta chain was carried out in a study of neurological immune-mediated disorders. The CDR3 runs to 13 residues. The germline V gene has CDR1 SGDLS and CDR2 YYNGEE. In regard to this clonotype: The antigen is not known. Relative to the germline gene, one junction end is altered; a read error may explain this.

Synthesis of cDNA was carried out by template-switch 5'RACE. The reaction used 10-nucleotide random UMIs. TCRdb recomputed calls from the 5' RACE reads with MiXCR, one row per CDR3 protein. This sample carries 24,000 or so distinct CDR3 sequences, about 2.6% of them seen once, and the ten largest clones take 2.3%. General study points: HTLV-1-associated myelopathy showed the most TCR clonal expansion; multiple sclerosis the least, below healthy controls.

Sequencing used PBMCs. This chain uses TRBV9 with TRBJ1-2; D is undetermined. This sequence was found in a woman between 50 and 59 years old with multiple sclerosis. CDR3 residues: CASSAPPAYGYTF. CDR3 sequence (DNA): TGTGCCAGTAGCGCCCCCCCCGCATATGGCTACACCTTC.